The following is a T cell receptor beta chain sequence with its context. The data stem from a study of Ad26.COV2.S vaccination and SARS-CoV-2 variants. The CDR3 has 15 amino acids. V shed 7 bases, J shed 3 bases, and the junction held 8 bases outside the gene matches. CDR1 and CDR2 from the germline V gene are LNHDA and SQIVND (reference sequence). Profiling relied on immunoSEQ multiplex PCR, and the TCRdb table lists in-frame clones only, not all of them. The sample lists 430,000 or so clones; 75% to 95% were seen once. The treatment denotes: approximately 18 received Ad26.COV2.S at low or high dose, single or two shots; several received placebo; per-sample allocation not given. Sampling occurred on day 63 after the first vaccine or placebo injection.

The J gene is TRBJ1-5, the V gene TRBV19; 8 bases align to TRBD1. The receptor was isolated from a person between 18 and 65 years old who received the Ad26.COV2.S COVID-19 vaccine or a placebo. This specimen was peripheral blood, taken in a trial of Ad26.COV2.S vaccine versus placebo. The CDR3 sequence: CASTRMTGVNQPQHF. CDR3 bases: TGTGCCAGTACCAGGATGACAGGGGTCAATCAGCCCCAGCATTTT.